What follows are 19 T cell receptor beta chains derived from one specimen sequenced in a study of CD8 T cells in ankylosing spondylitis. TCRdb re-derived calls from the 5' RACE reads in MiXCR, one entry per CDR3 protein. The table records some 270,000 distinct CDR3 sequences, 15% to 20% of them present only once. The sample was blood, either unsorted or a sorted T cell fraction (not recorded which). These receptors came from a male donor with ankylosing spondylitis or in good health (not recorded which).

The chain uses TRBV7-8 and TRBJ2-3; possible D gene TRBD2, 5 bases. V was shortened by 8 bases and J by 5 bases, with 20 bases between the two germline ends. This CDR3 spans 15 amino acids. CDR1 is SGHVS and CDR2 is FQNEAQ in the germline V gene. The CDR3 spells CASCRTDSHGDTQYF. CDR3 nucleotide sequence: TGTGCCAGCTGCCGGACGGACTCCCACGGAGATACGCAGTATTTT.

V and J are TRBV2 and TRBJ1-2, with D unclear. Trimming removed 4 bases at V and 8 bases at J, with 2 bases between. Looked up from germline, CDR1 is SNHLY and CDR2 is FYNNEI. The CDR3 runs 9 residues. CDR3 amino acids: CASSAGYTF. The CDR3 DNA follows: TGTGCCAGCAGTGCCGGCTACACCTTC.

This clonotype has more than one count but fewer than ten. The chain is built from TRBV7-9 and TRBJ2-5; D gene uncertain. The CDR3 is 15 residues long. Germline values: CDR1 SEHNR, CDR2 FQNEAQ (reference sequence). Trimming took off 4 bases at V and 3 bases at J, with 15 bases between the two ends. Here the CDR3 DNA reads TGTGCCAGCAGCTCCAAGGCGAGAACGGAAGAGACCCAGTACTTC. It translates to CASSSKARTEETQYF. Using reference TRBV7-9 and TRBJ2-5 for the parts outside the CDR3, the full variable domain is DTGVSQNPRHKITKRGQNVTFRCDPISEHNRLYWYRQTLGQGPEFLTYFQNEAQLEKSRLLSDRFSAERPKGSFSTLEIQRTEQGDSAMYLCASSSKARTEETQYFGPGTRLLVL.

This chain links TRBV6-1 with TRBJ2-5; 9 positions agree with TRBD1. Germline V gene lookup returns CDR1 MNHNS and CDR2 SASEGT. The V and J ends lost 5 bases and 5 bases, in that order; junction bases with no gene match: 9. CDR3 length equals 15 residues. The CDR3 spells CASSLMTGGGETQYF. DNA of the CDR3: TGTGCCAGCAGTCTGATGACAGGGGGAGGCGAGACCCAGTACTTC.

This chain joins TRBV29-1 and TRBJ1-1; no clear D. From germline, CDR1 is SQVTM and CDR2 ANQGSEA. Trimming took off 2 bases at V and 6 bases at J, with 10 bases between the two ends. There are 12 residues in the CDR3. CDR3 sequence (DNA): TGCAGCGTTGAAAGGGAAGAGGCTGAAGCTTTCTTT. This gives the protein CSVEREEAEAFF.

The V gene is TRBV4-1, the J gene TRBJ2-7; the D is unclear. The V gene lost 1 base and the J gene lost 0 bases, with 7 bases spanning the gap. Germline loops: CDR1 MGHRA, CDR2 YSYEKL. The CDR3 has 14 residues. CDR3 sequence (DNA): TGCGCCAGCAGCCAAGTCCCCTTCTCCTACGAGCAGTACTTC. Protein sequence: CASSQVPFSYEQYF.

In regard to this clonotype: Sequence at one end of the junction differs from germline and may be a read error. The chain couples TRBV3-1 to TRBJ2-1; no definite D call. CDR1 is LGHDT, CDR2 YNNKEL, per germline (reference sequence). CDR3 length: 17 residues. CDR3 loop: CASCQVIASSSYNEQFF. CDR3 DNA sequence: TGTGCCAGCTGCCAAGTGATAGCTTCAAGCTCCTACAATGAGCAGTTCTTC.

The chain couples TRBV12-3 or TRBV12-4 to TRBJ2-5; 8 bases agree with TRBD2. The length of the CDR3 is 16 residues. V shed 4 bases, J shed 4 bases, and the junction held 11 bases outside the gene matches. The CDR3 loop reads CASSSVTREAVETQYF. For the CDR3, the DNA is TGTGCCAGCAGTTCCGTGACGCGGGAGGCGGTAGAGACCCAGTACTTC.

This chain links TRBV7-6 with TRBJ2-3, with 7 bases identical to TRBD2. Germline V lookup: CDR1 SGHVS, CDR2 FNYEAQ. This CDR3 contains 16 residues. V gave up 1 base and J gave up 6 bases; unmatched junction bases: 10. The CDR3 here is CASSLVMVGGPDTQYF. For the CDR3, the DNA is TGTGCCAGCAGCTTAGTCATGGTGGGAGGGCCTGATACGCAGTATTTT.

This clonotype has at least ten counts. The CDR3, as DNA: TGCAGCGTTTTCGGGACTAGCGGGAATGATGAGCAGTTCTTC. Translation gives CSVFGTSGNDEQFF. This chain connects TRBV29-1 to TRBJ2-1, with 13 bases lining up with TRBD2. Germline-derived CDR1 and CDR2 are SQVTM and ANQGSEA. CDR3 length: 14 residues. J lost 8 bases, V lost 5 bases, and 6 bases had no gene match.

In DNA form, the CDR3 reads TGTGCCAGCAGCCAAAGCGCTACCTACGAGCAGTACTTC. This codes for CASSQSATYEQYF. The V and J genes are TRBV4-2 and TRBJ2-7; D remains unclear. The CDR3 extends over 13 amino acids. V gave up 2 bases and J gave up 2 bases, with 7 bases separating them. Germline CDR1 LGHNA, CDR2 YNFKEQ.

This rearrangement joins TRBV29-1 to TRBJ2-1, with D tentatively TRBD2 (6 bases). This CDR3 spans 14 amino acids. CDR1 SQVTM and CDR2 ANQGSEA come from the germline V gene. V lost 4 bases, J lost 0 bases, and 10 bases lay in between. The CDR3 reads CSVGSGSSYNEQFF. Here the CDR3 DNA reads TGCAGCGTTGGTTCCGGGAGCTCCTACAATGAGCAGTTCTTC.

This clonotype was seen at least ten times. The J gene is TRBJ2-5, the V gene TRBV20-1; perhaps D is TRBD1 or TRBD2 (5 bases each). The CDR3 is 14 residues long. Trimming took off 1 base at V and 4 bases at J, with 13 bases between the two ends. Germline loops: CDR1 DFQATT, CDR2 SNEGSKA (reference sequence). CDR3 protein: CSARGPGPAETQYF. CDR3 coding DNA: TGCAGTGCTAGAGGCCCGGGGCCGGCAGAGACCCAGTACTTC.

This clonotype was seen a few times. V usage is TRBV29-1 and J usage is TRBJ2-3, with TRBD1 matching over 7 bases. The germline V gene encodes CDR1 SQVTM and CDR2 ANQGSEA. V lost 4 bases and J lost 2; bases outside the gene matches: 6. The CDR3 is 14 residues long. CDR3 DNA: TGCAGCGTTGTGCCAGGGGGAAACACAGATACGCAGTATTTT. Amino acids: CSVVPGGNTDTQYF.

This clonotype was recorded a few times. The CDR3 DNA follows: TGTGCCATCAGACCCGGGACAGGGGGAACCGGGGAGCTGTTTTTT. This sequence encodes CAIRPGTGGTGELFF. The J gene is TRBJ2-2, the V gene TRBV10-3, with TRBD1 identical over 11 bases. CDR3 length equals 15 residues. V gave up 6 bases and J gave up 5 bases; unmatched junction bases: 5. Germline V gene lookup returns CDR1 ENHRY and CDR2 SYGVKD.

The V call is TRBV29-1, the J call TRBJ2-3; no firm D call. Trimming removed 2 bases from V and 2 bases from J, with 14 bases in between. Germline V gives CDR1 SQVTM, CDR2 ANQGSEA. CDR3 length: 15 residues. The CDR3 DNA follows: TGCAGCGTTGAATGGGCTAACACAAACACAGATACGCAGTATTTT. Amino acid sequence: CSVEWANTNTDTQYF.

The V and J genes are TRBV25-1 and TRBJ2-3; D might be TRBD1 or TRBD2, each matching 5 bases. The CDR3 sequence is 17 residues long. With 1 base removed from V and 5 bases from J, the gap between germline ends came to 19 bases. Germline values: CDR1 MGHDK, CDR2 SYGVNS. CDR3 in DNA: TGTGCCAGCAGTGAATTAGTAGCGACCGGGGCGGGAGATACGCAGTATTTT. Translating it yields CASSELVATGAGDTQYF.

The V and J genes are TRBV4-3 and TRBJ1-4; unclear D gene. This CDR3 comprises 15 residues. With 1 base removed from V and 1 base from J, the gap between germline ends came to 7 bases. Germline lookup yields CDR1 LGHNA and CDR2 YSLEER. CDR3: CASSQGHLTNEKLFF. CDR3 sequence (DNA): TGCGCCAGCAGCCAAGGCCACCTAACTAATGAAAAACTGTTTTTT.

The genes are TRBV24-1 and TRBJ2-1, with D tentatively TRBD2 (6 bases). This CDR3 contains 17 residues. The ends were cut back, 4 bases at V and 4 bases at J, with 19 bases in the middle. In germline, CDR1 is KGHDR, CDR2 SFDVKD. DNA for the CDR3: TGTGCCACCAGTGACCCCCGGGACTTTCAGACATACAATGAGCAGTTCTTC. Protein product: CATSDPRDFQTYNEQFF.